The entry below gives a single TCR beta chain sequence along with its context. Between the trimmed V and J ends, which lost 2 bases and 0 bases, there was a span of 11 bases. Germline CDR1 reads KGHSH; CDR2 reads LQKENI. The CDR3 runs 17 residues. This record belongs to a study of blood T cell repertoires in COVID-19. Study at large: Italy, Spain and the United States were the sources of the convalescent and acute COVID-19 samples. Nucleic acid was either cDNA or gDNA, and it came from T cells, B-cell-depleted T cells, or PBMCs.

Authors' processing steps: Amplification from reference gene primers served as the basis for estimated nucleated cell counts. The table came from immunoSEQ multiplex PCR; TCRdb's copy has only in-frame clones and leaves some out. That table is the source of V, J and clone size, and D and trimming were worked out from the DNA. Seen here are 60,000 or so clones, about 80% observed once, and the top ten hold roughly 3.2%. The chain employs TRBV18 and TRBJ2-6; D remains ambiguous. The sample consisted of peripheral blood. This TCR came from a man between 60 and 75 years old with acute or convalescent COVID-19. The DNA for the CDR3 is TGTGCCAGCTCACCAAAAAACAGTGACTCTGGGGCCAACGTCCTGACTTTC. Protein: CASSPKNSDSGANVLTF.